This TCR beta chain was documented in a study of cytomegalovirus exposure and HLA in healthy donors (dated by TCRdb to about 2017). Study-level background: An earlier analysis of 587 of the donors reported 276 Gb of sequence data and 95 million to 120 million unique TCR beta sequences obtained from roughly 170 million T cells. An early release covering some 640 HLA-typed donors comprised about 320 gigabases of sequencing data and approximately 85 million unique TCR sequences. Of the roughly 400 genotyped donors, 81% were placed in the genetic ancestry cluster associated with self-reported Caucasian donors. The aim of the study was to test whether cataloging public T cell receptors could identify signatures of past pathogen exposure. The study profiled the T cell repertoires of 666 subjects by immunosequencing and related them to cytomegalovirus serostatus. In addition to the first cohort of 500 to 850 subjects, a separate validation cohort of 130 or so different subjects was used. To predict cytomegalovirus infection status, the study brought together high-throughput TCR immunosequencing, statistical association of individual TCRs with disease status, and machine learning. A later analysis re-analyzed previously published TCR beta repertoires from approximately 700 donors and added high-resolution HLA genotyping to study TCR occurrence patterns. The later analysis used no new phenotypic data to find candidate immune exposures, relying instead on TCR beta sequences and their occurrence across donors. An earlier analysis of 587 of the donors used high-throughput TCR beta sequencing to judge whether each TCR beta V gene segment behaved as functional or pseudogenic. Alongside the repertoire data, information on donor age, sex, ethnicity and CMV serostatus was compiled. A later genetic analysis took genome-wide SNP genotypes for about 55% of the 666 donors and used that subset as a discovery cohort. Every discovery cohort repertoire had been produced on one sequencing platform. Class I and class II HLA loci were covered by the typing at four-digit resolution. The number of donors typed differed by locus, with 629-630 for A, B, C, DRB1 and DQB1, more than 500 for DQA1, about 610 for DPA1, and around 430 for DPB1. Several DR-DQ haplotypes were handled as single units for association and clustering, since linkage in the cohort was strong. On average, 235,054 unique TCR beta nucleotide sequences were sequenced per donor among several hundred genotyped donors of the cohort, with roughly 18% of those sequences being non-productive. Study-level results and caveats: A later analysis reported that several top co-occurrence clusters appeared linked to parvovirus B19, influenza, CMV and Epstein-Barr virus. A further reported finding was that TCR beta sequences accurately predicted the HLA-A and HLA-B alleles for most subjects in the first cohort. In this cohort, only TCR beta chains were sequenced, and detectable features were limited by the absence of alpha or paired-chain data. Across donors, most TCR sequences were observed very rarely, whereas some public TCRs were present in many individuals. The only immune exposure information available for the cohort was CMV serostatus. Three of the identified cytomegalovirus-associated TCR beta chains were confirmed in vitro to be specific for cytomegalovirus antigens. A later analysis associated 16,951 TCR beta sequences with specific HLA alleles at a false discovery rate of 0.05. In a later analysis, HLA-associated TCR beta chains showed more clonal expansion and lower generation probabilities than non-associated chains that were equally common. Compared with the approximately 670-donor mean, donors in an Asian-associated ancestry cluster had fewer N-insertions in productive TCRs, according to a later genetic analysis. HLA typing was unavailable for some donors at each locus, so association tests used only the typed subset. A group of highly shared sequence variants was considered likely to be a technical artifact of the sequencing pipeline. According to a later analysis, TCR association rates differed among HLA loci, with DRB1 alleles showing the most associated TCRs and HLA-C alleles showing the fewest. Because counts were too low, more than 15 rarely observed V segments, including chromosome 9 orphons, were excluded from the earlier analysis of around 590 of the donors. According to the authors, the approach could potentially be generalized to other disease states and immunological phenotypes. Sequencing depth was assumed to be roughly uniform across donors in the presence/absence analyses, though that assumption may not hold. V-gene and J-gene trimming of TCR beta chains was associated with a missense DCLRE1C variant in a later genetic analysis, and the association was replicated in an independent cohort. When HLA alleles, especially DR and DQ, strongly co-occurred, TCR associations were difficult to assign to individual alleles. Correlated functional status among segregating V segments might reflect linkage disequilibrium, but an unknown experimental factor could not be ruled out. Because the 87-base-pair reads could not distinguish some IMGT-functional V segments, including TRBV6-2 and TRBV6-3, those segments were excluded. A later analysis found that most CMV-associated TCR beta chains appeared HLA-restricted, with HLA associations seemingly driven largely by CMV exposure. The study listed approximately 160 TCR beta chains as associated with cytomegalovirus. The classifier was reported to diagnose cytomegalovirus status with high specificity and sensitivity in both the original and validation cohorts. In an earlier analysis of around 600 of the donors, most TCR beta V segments appeared in productive rearrangements about 87% or about 30% of the time, broadly matching IMGT annotations.

Libraries were constructed by the immunoSEQ multiplex PCR assay. A mixture of 60 forward primers for TCR Vbeta segments and 13 reverse primers for TCR Jbeta segments was used in the multiplex PCR. The CDR3 region of rearranged TCR beta genes was amplified from genomic DNA by a multiplex PCR assay. Amplified TCR beta libraries were sequenced as 87-base-pair reads on the Illumina HiSeq System. Per the authors' processing: A later analysis tallied tens of millions of unique TCR beta chains across the 610 or so repertoires, and some 10 million of those chains were shared by two or more donors. Raw reads were error-corrected and collapsed into unique sequences by a nearest-neighbor algorithm in which closely related sequences were merged to remove PCR and sequencing errors. V, D and J gene segments were assigned by aligning CDR3 sequences to IMGT reference sequences. For a sequence to be retained, a match of at least six nucleotides was required to both a V gene segment and a J gene segment. A rearrangement counted as productive if the CDR3 had no stop codons and remained in frame with V and J, and every other rearrangement counted as non-productive. CDR3 was defined by IMGT convention, running from the second conserved V-encoded cysteine to the conserved J-encoded phenylalanine. The earlier analysis of a few hundred of the donors excluded any sequence lacking an unambiguous match to a single V gene segment. An earlier analysis of fewer than 750 of the donors classified V segments as functional when productive rearrangements were above 56.7% and as segregating when the standard deviation between donors was above 5%. To diagnose cytomegalovirus status from the catalog of TCR beta chain sequences, a statistical classification framework was built. In a later analysis, V and J genes were assigned by comparing TCR nucleotide sequences against IMGT/GENE-DB human TR gene sequences. A later analysis assigned CDR3 sequences and most-parsimonious VDJ recombination scenarios with the TCRdist pipeline. In a later analysis, every TCR beta chain was defined by the combination of its CDR3 amino acid sequence and its V-gene family, and reads without a unique V-gene family were dropped. In a later analysis, several hundred highly shared, low-generation-probability nucleotide sequences were removed to address suspected cross-contamination and a sequencing artifact. A later analysis calculated a clonal expansion index for each public chain from normalized within-repertoire ranks of inferred template counts. In a later analysis, generation probabilities were computed using a VDJ recombination model fitted to out-of-frame rearrangements, and the results were checked against IGoR. In a later analysis, TCR-TCR, TCR-HLA and TCR-CMV co-occurrence was scored with hypergeometric tests, and a repertoire-size bias correction was applied to TCR pairs. In a later analysis, false discovery rates were estimated by permuting HLA or CMV assignments 20 times. In a later analysis, co-occurring TCRs were grouped with DBSCAN, and TCRdist sequence similarity was added when clustering was performed within HLA-allele-positive subsets. Repertoires with fewer than 30,000 or more than 120,000 public chains, plus five repertoires with anomalous nucleotide sharing, were excluded from co-occurrence clustering. The table was pulled from immuneACCESS by TCRdb, which kept in-frame rearrangements only. Such tables lose some clones; where checked, under half of the loss comes from unresolved V genes, and the rest has no known cause. The V and J calls and the clone size are those of that table, but D and trimming were determined from the DNA. Within this sample are approximately 200,000 clones, with 65% to 80% of them counted one time only. Of the sample, around 4.3% falls within the top ten clones.

This clone has only one observation. It lacks a known antigen. It has no much larger one-base neighbor in the sample; base qualities were not kept. The cohort consisted of 666 healthy bone marrow donors. At the time of sampling, every cohort member was nominally healthy, though immune exposures that went unrecorded were likely present. The donor tested CMV seropositive, placing the donor among the approximately 290 seropositive members of the cohort. A peripheral blood sample was collected from each donor, and TCR beta sequencing was performed on peripheral blood mononuclear cells. The Qiagen DNeasy Blood Extraction Kit was used to extract genomic DNA from the blood cell samples. Trimming takes 8 bases off V and 0 bases off J; junction bases not matched to a gene: 4. Sequences WSHSY (CDR1) and SAAADI (CDR2) are obtained from the germline V gene. The CDR3, from cysteine to phenylalanine, totals 14 residues. The retained sequence is limited to the CDR3, 42 bases, with the frame set at the first base.

In this chain, TRBV10-2 is recombined with TRBJ2-3; 8 bases in the middle match TRBD2. The material sequenced was PBMCs. This TCR was sampled from a woman in her 30s in good health and CMV-seropositive. The CDR3 loop reads CASRRGASTDTQYF. The DNA sequence is given as TGCGCCAGCCGGCGGGGGGCTAGCACAGATACGCAGTATTTT.